The source of this TCR beta chain is a study of radiation and T cells in renal cell carcinoma. Whole-study findings and limits: Without pretreatment biopsies, baseline tumor clonotype presence was undetermined.

V lost 5 bases, J lost 4 bases, and 10 bases stayed unmatched. The CDR3 totals 16 residues. Germline CDR1 SEHNR, CDR2 FQNEAQ (reference sequence). A word on this clone: Its matching antigen is unknown.

Assay used: immunoSEQ multiplex PCR; TCRdb lists only in-frame clones, some missing. The sample has around 180,000 clones; 88% are singletons. Time point described: blood 4 weeks post-SBRT, at nephrectomy. Treatment of the sample: 15 Gy SBRT to primary tumor, nephrectomy 4 weeks later. This chain uses TRBV7-9 with TRBJ1-5; 8 positions match TRBD1. The starting material was blood, obtained from a patient whose treatment included radiotherapy and nephrectomy. The sequence was obtained from a woman aged 50 to 65 with renal cell carcinoma. The chain's CDR3 is CASSRATGVRNQPQHF. Written as DNA, the CDR3 is TGTGCCAGCAGCCGAGCGACAGGGGTAAGAAATCAGCCCCAGCATTTT.